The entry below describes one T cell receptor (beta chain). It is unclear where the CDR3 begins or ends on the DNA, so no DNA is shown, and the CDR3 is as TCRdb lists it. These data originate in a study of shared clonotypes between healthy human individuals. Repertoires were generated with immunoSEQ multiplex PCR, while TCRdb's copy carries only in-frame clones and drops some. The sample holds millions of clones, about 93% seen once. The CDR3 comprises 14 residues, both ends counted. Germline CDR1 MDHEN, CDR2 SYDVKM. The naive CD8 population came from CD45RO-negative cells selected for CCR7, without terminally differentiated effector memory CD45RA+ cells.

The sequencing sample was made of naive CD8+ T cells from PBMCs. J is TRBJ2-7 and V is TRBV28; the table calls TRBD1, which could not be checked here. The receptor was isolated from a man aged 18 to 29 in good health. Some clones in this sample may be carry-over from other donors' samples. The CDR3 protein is CASSSSTGEYEQYF.